This T cell receptor beta chain was found in a study of blood T cell repertoires in COVID-19. Looked up from germline, CDR1 is MDHEN and CDR2 is SYDVKM. CDR3 length: 12 residues. The ends were cut back, 7 bases at V and 10 bases at J, with 11 bases in the middle. Participants spanned ages about 18 to 100 years and resided in roughly 26 US areas. Authors' data handling: Amplification of reference gene primers was used by the study to estimate nucleated cell counts. Sequencing was performed with immunoSEQ multiplex PCR; in TCRdb, only in-frame clones are kept and a portion is missing. The V and J calls and clone size were taken over from that table, and D and trimming were inferred from the DNA. Of around 250,000 clones listed, roughly 89% are singletons.

The receptor's source is a woman in her twenties or thirties who had recovered from COVID-19. Sequencing was done on a sample of PBMCs or T cells enriched from blood (not recorded which). The rearrangement joins TRBV28 to TRBJ1-6; D unresolved. The CDR3 coding sequence is TGTGCCAGCAATCTTCAGGCCTCACCCCTCCACTTT. Translated, it gives CASNLQASPLHF.